One sample yielded the 32 T cell receptor beta chains listed below, sequenced in a study of T cell responses to AZD1222 COVID-19 vaccine. TCRdb keeps only in-frame clones here, not all; method: immunoSEQ multiplex PCR. Here the sample spans more than 120,000 clones, 70% to 90% being singletons. The sample was peripheral blood, taken 28 days after the second dose of the MenACWY control vaccine. These receptors originate from an adult who received the MenACWY meningococcal vaccine as a control.

The chain has TRBV7-9 and TRBJ2-2; weak D call: TRBD1 (5 bases). Germline CDR1 is SEHNR and CDR2 is FQNEAQ (reference sequence). The CDR3 extends over 15 amino acids. V lost 4 bases to trimming and J lost 1 base, with 10 bases between them. CDR3 sequence (DNA): TGTGCCAGCAGCTGGCCTCAGGGGAACACCGGGGAGCTGTTTTTT. Translated, it gives CASSWPQGNTGELFF.

This clone was detected only a few times. The chain is built from TRBV3-1 (or the pseudogene TRBV3-2) and TRBJ2-2; 8 bases line up with TRBD1. This CDR3 comprises 16 residues. Germline-derived CDR1 and CDR2 are LGHDT and YNNKEL (reference sequence). V was pared by 3 bases and J by 2 bases, with 5 bases of the junction left unmatched. CDR3 in DNA: TGTGCCAGCAGCCACCCCGGACAGGGCAACACCGGGGAGCTGTTTTTT. Translated, it gives CASSHPGQGNTGELFF.

This chain joins TRBV29-1 and TRBJ1-1; unclear D gene. Between the trimmed V and J ends, which lost 5 bases and 1 base, there was a span of 8 bases. CDR3 length: 12 amino acids. The germline CDR1 and CDR2 sequences are SQVTM and ANQGSEA. In DNA form, the CDR3 reads TGCAGCGTTCGTCGGGGGAACACTGAAGCTTTCTTT. This encodes CSVRRGNTEAFF. Combining the CDR3 with reference TRBV29-1 and TRBJ1-1 gives the whole variable domain SAVISQKPSRDICQRGTSLTIQCQVDSQVTMMFWYRQQPGQSLTLIATANQGSEATYESGFVIDKFPISRPNLTFSTLTVSNMSPEDSSIYLCSVRRGNTEAFFGQGTRLTVV.

The J gene is TRBJ2-2, the V gene TRBV30; unclear D gene. CDR3 size: 13 residues. Germline CDR1 is GTSNPN and CDR2 is SVGIG (reference sequence). Trimming removed 5 bases at V and 4 bases at J, with 11 bases between. CDR3 nucleotides: TGTGCCTGGGAATTGGGGATCACCGGGGAGCTGTTTTTT. Protein product: CAWELGITGELFF. Looking up the rest from reference TRBV30 and TRBJ2-2 gives the full variable domain: SQTIHQWPATLVQPVGSPLSLECTVEGTSNPNLYWYRQAAGRGLQLLFYSVGIGQISSEVPQNLSASRPQDRQFILSSKKLLLSDSGFYLCAWELGITGELFFGEGSRLTVL.

The chain recombines TRBV4-1 with TRBJ1-5; D not resolved. CDR3 size: 14 residues. Between the trimmed V and J ends, which lost 4 bases and 0 bases, there was a span of 7 bases. In germline, CDR1 is MGHRA, CDR2 YSYEKL. This chain's CDR3 is CASSLGSSNQPQHF. The DNA for the CDR3 is TGCGCCAGCAGCCTGGGGTCTAGCAATCAGCCCCAGCATTTT.

The chain uses TRBV6-2 or TRBV6-3 and TRBJ2-6; D is perhaps TRBD2 (5 bases). The CDR3 has 16 residues. Between the trimmed V and J ends, which lost 0 bases and 0 bases, there was a span of 6 bases. Germline loops: CDR1 MNHEY, CDR2 SVGEGT. The CDR3 DNA is TGTGCCAGCAGTTACTCGAGCGGCTCTGGGGCCAACGTCCTGACTTTC. As protein: CASSYSSGSGANVLTF.

This sequence joins TRBV5-8 and TRBJ1-5; no firm D call. Germline V gene lookup returns CDR1 SGHTS and CDR2 YDEGEE. V lost 4 bases to trimming and J lost 5 bases, with 10 bases between them. This CDR3 region has 13 residues. In nucleotides, the CDR3 is TGTGCCAGCAGCCCTGGACGGGATCAGCCCCAGCATTTT. Translated, it gives CASSPGRDQPQHF.

V and J are TRBV7-6 and TRBJ1-4; tentative D call: TRBD1 (5 bases). This CDR3 is 16 amino acids long. The V gene lost 2 bases and the J gene lost 2 bases, with 12 bases spanning the gap. CDR1 is SGHVS, CDR2 FNYEAQ, per germline. The CDR3 region has the DNA TGTGCCAGCAGCTTAATGTTTGGGGCTACTAATGAAAAACTGTTTTTT. The encoded protein is CASSLMFGATNEKLFF.

This clone was detected only a few times. This rearrangement joins TRBV7-9 to TRBJ1-2; 9 nucleotides match TRBD1. Germline CDR1 and CDR2: SEHNR and FQNEAQ (reference sequence). Losses at the gene ends were 5 bases for V and 8 bases for J; bases not matched to a gene: 18. CDR3 length: 17 residues. This CDR3 is CASSPFTGGDGPRGYTF. CDR3 coding DNA: TGTGCCAGCAGCCCTTTTACAGGGGGCGATGGCCCGCGGGGCTACACCTTC.

V usage is TRBV6-1 and J usage is TRBJ2-3; D is undetermined. The length of the CDR3 is 14 residues. Deletions cut 1 base from V and 2 bases from J, with 7 bases between. The germline V gene has CDR1 MNHNS and CDR2 SASEGT. CDR3: CASSEGRYTDTQYF. CDR3 sequence (DNA): TGTGCCAGCAGTGAAGGGAGATACACAGATACGCAGTATTTT.

V usage is TRBV28 and J usage is TRBJ1-4; 8 bases agree with TRBD1. The CDR3 extends over 16 amino acids. V lost 3 bases and J lost 0; bases outside the gene matches: 3. Germline V gives CDR1 MDHEN, CDR2 SYDVKM. The CDR3 spells CASSFQGAPTNEKLFF. CDR3 DNA sequence: TGTGCCAGCAGTTTTCAGGGGGCGCCAACTAATGAAAAACTGTTTTTT.

V and J are TRBV30 and TRBJ1-5; TRBD1 is a possible D gene (5 bases). The CDR3 has 16 residues. Trimming took 2 bases from V and 2 from J, leaving 16 bases between them. CDR1 and CDR2 from the germline V gene are GTSNPN and SVGIG (reference sequence). The CDR3 nucleotides are TGTGCCTGGAGTTACCGGGGGAGGTATGGCAATCAGCCCCAGCATTTT. Protein: CAWSYRGRYGNQPQHF.

The CDR3 region is CASSLVSSTDTQYF. CDR3 coding DNA: TGTGCCAGCAGCTTAGTTTCTAGCACAGATACGCAGTATTTT. The chain employs TRBV11-2 and TRBJ2-3; D gene uncertain. This CDR3 region has 14 residues. V dropped 1 base and J dropped 0 bases, with 5 bases sitting between them. Germline-derived CDR1 and CDR2 are SGHAT and FQNNGV.

The chain couples TRBV9 to TRBJ2-2, with D unresolved. Looked up from germline, CDR1 is SGDLS and CDR2 is YYNGEE. This CDR3 has 12 residues. Written as DNA, the CDR3 is TGTGCGTCAGGCCATAACACCGGGGAGCTGTTTTTT. Translated, it gives CASGHNTGELFF.

The rearrangement uses TRBV30 and TRBJ1-2; D not resolved. Germline V CDR1 and CDR2: GTSNPN, SVGIG (reference sequence). The CDR3 is made up of 12 amino acids. Trimming removed 3 bases at V and 4 bases at J, with 9 bases between. The DNA for the CDR3 is TGTGCCTGGAGCCCTAGTTCCTATGGCTACACCTTC. Translating it yields CAWSPSSYGYTF.

The V and J genes are TRBV7-3 and TRBJ2-1; 8 bases are a match to TRBD2. The CDR3 runs 15 residues. Germline lookup yields CDR1 SGHTA and CDR2 FQGTGA. The V gene end was trimmed by 5 bases and the J gene end by 3 bases; junction bases not matched to a gene: 6. The CDR3 region is CASSLSGRNYNEQFF. The CDR3 bases are TGTGCCAGCAGCCTCAGCGGGAGAAACTACAATGAGCAGTTCTTC. Supplemented by reference TRBV7-3 and TRBJ2-1, the full variable domain reads GAGVSQTPSNKVTEKGKYVELRCDPISGHTALYWYRQSLGQGPEFLIYFQGTGAADDSGLPNDRFFAVRPEGSVSTLKIQRTERGDSAVYLCASSLSGRNYNEQFFGPGTRLTVL.

This clone was detected once. The chain links TRBV6-5 to TRBJ1-2; 10 bases align to TRBD1. Losses at the gene ends were 7 bases for V and 8 bases for J; bases not matched to a gene: 7. The CDR3 totals 13 residues. CDR1 MNHEY and CDR2 SVGAGI come from the germline V gene. The CDR3 DNA follows: TGTGCCAGCACCCCCGGGACAGGGGTAGGCTACACCTTC. Its translation is CASTPGTGVGYTF.

V is TRBV6-5 and J is TRBJ2-5; 7 positions agree with TRBD1. Per germline, CDR1 MNHEY and CDR2 SVGAGI. V shed 6 bases, J shed 7 bases, and the junction held 8 bases outside the gene matches. This CDR3 comprises 13 residues. The CDR3 is CASRDRSKGTQYF. CDR3 nucleotides: TGTGCCAGCAGGGACAGGTCAAAGGGGACCCAGTACTTC.

This clone was seen just once. This chain connects TRBV5-1 to TRBJ2-2, with 9 bases that match TRBD2. The V segment lost 6 bases and the J segment 0 bases; nucleotides outside the gene matches: 3. Looked up from germline, CDR1 is SGHRS and CDR2 is YFSETQ. This CDR3 is 15 amino acids long. CDR3 amino acids: CASNLAGSNTGELFF. CDR3 bases: TGCGCCAGCAATCTAGCGGGATCGAACACCGGGGAGCTGTTTTTT.

The CDR3 sequence is CASSLRAALNTEAFF. The CDR3 DNA reads TGTGCCAGCAGCTTAAGGGCAGCCTTGAACACTGAAGCTTTCTTT. This chain joins TRBV7-2 and TRBJ1-1; D unclear. This CDR3 contains 15 residues. The germline V gene encodes CDR1 SGHTA and CDR2 FQGNSA. Trimming left V 2 bases short and J 0 bases short, with 10 bases between. Using reference TRBV7-2 and TRBJ1-1 for the parts outside the CDR3, the full variable domain is GAGVSQSPSNKVTEKGKDVELRCDPISGHTALYWYRQSLGQGLEFLIYFQGNSAPDKSGLPSDRFSAERTGGSVSTLTIQRTQQEDSAVYLCASSLRAALNTEAFFGQGTRLTVV.

Only a few counts were recorded for this clone. The genes are TRBV4-3 and TRBJ2-1, with TRBD2 matching over 10 bases. This CDR3 spans 16 amino acids. Germline V gene data show CDR1 as LGHNA and CDR2 as YSLEER. V lost 4 bases and J lost 5; bases outside the gene matches: 8. The CDR3 bases are TGCGCCAGCAGCCCCCGGGGAGGACTAGCGGACAATGAGCAGTTCTTC. Its translation: CASSPRGGLADNEQFF.

The V call is TRBV19, the J call TRBJ1-2; a weak D match, TRBD1 (5 bases). V was clipped by 7 bases and J by 4 bases, with 16 bases between them. The CDR3 loop spans 14 amino acids. In germline, CDR1 is LNHDA, CDR2 SQIVND (reference sequence). As DNA, the CDR3 is TGTGCCAGTATCAACATCCGACAGAGCTATGGCTACACCTTC. It codes for CASINIRQSYGYTF.

The chain uses TRBV4-3 and TRBJ1-4; D may be TRBD1 (5 bases). The CDR3 consists of 14 residues. V lost 5 bases and J 3 bases, leaving 10 bases between the germline ends. Germline V lookup: CDR1 LGHNA, CDR2 YSLEER. The CDR3 nucleotides are TGCGCCAGCAGCGGTCGGGGCGCTAATGAAAAACTGTTTTTT. It is translated as CASSGRGANEKLFF.

This clone came up a few times. The chain employs TRBV24-1 and TRBJ2-5, with D perhaps TRBD1 (5 bases). The CDR3 sequence is 17 residues long. Germline V gene data show CDR1 as KGHDR and CDR2 as SFDVKD. Trimming removed 2 bases at V and 2 bases at J, with 17 bases between. The CDR3 here is CATSDSLGRRQQETQYF. The DNA of the CDR3 is TGTGCCACCAGTGATTCGCTAGGGCGGAGACAGCAAGAGACCCAGTACTTC.

The chain is built from TRBV6-6 and TRBJ2-5; perhaps D is TRBD1 or TRBD2 (6 bases each). This CDR3 contains 13 residues. Germline CDR1 reads MNHNY; CDR2 reads SVGAGI (reference sequence). Between the trimmed V and J ends, which lost 2 bases and 5 bases, there was a span of 9 bases. DNA for the CDR3: TGTGCCAGCAGTTACAGGGGGGAGGAGACCCAGTACTTC. This translates into CASSYRGEETQYF.

The chain employs TRBV30 and TRBJ2-3, with D perhaps matching TRBD1 (6 bases). Germline V CDR1 and CDR2: GTSNPN, SVGIG (reference sequence). With 2 bases removed from V and 0 bases from J, the gap between germline ends came to 12 bases. The CDR3 spans 15 residues. CDR3 coding DNA: TGTGCCTGGAGTTCGGGCAGGGGTAGCACAGATACGCAGTATTTT. Translated: CAWSSGRGSTDTQYF.

This rearrangement joins TRBV11-2 to TRBJ1-2, with 7 bases that match TRBD1. With V trimmed by 4 bases and J by 8 bases, 10 bases remained unmatched. This CDR3 has 14 residues. Germline assignment: CDR1 SGHAT and CDR2 FQNNGV. The CDR3 region has the DNA TGTGCCAGCAGCTCTAGAGGGACAGCCAACGGCTACACCTTC. It specifies CASSSRGTANGYTF.

DNA for the CDR3: TGTGCCACCAGCGAACCCTTCGTGGGGCGGAACACTGAAGCTTTCTTT. Translation: CATSEPFVGRNTEAFF. The J gene is TRBJ1-1, the V gene TRBV15, with a tentative D call TRBD1 (5 bases). Germline assignment: CDR1 LNHNV and CDR2 YYDKDF (reference sequence). This CDR3 has 16 amino acids. V shed 5 bases and J shed 1 base, with 17 bases lying between them.

This sequence joins TRBV30 and TRBJ1-2; possible D gene TRBD1, 5 bases. CDR3 length: 13 amino acids. The V gene's germline CDR1 is GTSNPN and CDR2 SVGIG (reference sequence). Trimming took off 4 bases at V and 4 bases at J, with 13 bases between the two ends. In nucleotides, the CDR3 is TGTGCCTGGACCGTCGGGGCTGGCTATGGCTACACCTTC. It specifies CAWTVGAGYGYTF.

This rearrangement joins TRBV9 to TRBJ2-2; D remains unclear. Per germline, CDR1 SGDLS and CDR2 YYNGEE. V gave up 0 bases and J gave up 3 bases, with 15 bases separating them. The CDR3 has 17 amino acids. The CDR3 DNA sequence: TGTGCCAGCAGCGTAGGTTCCGGCCGACCCTACACCGGGGAGCTGTTTTTT. This translates into CASSVGSGRPYTGELFF.

The CDR3 loop reads CASSYRGRQVAYEQYF. CDR3 DNA: TGTGCCAGCAGTTACCGCGGCCGACAGGTCGCCTACGAGCAGTACTTC. This chain links TRBV6-5 with TRBJ2-7, with D possibly TRBD1 on 6 matching bases. Trimming removed 2 bases from V and 2 bases from J, with 16 bases in between. The CDR3 spans 16 residues. Germline loops: CDR1 MNHEY, CDR2 SVGAGI.

This chain joins TRBV29-1 and TRBJ1-1; 7 nucleotides align to TRBD1. V lost 5 bases to trimming and J lost 1 base; unmatched junction nucleotides: 7. Germline CDR1 and CDR2: SQVTM and ANQGSEA. The CDR3 has 14 amino acids. The CDR3 DNA reads TGCAGCGTTAGGCAGGGGGTCCGGAACACTGAAGCTTTCTTT. Protein: CSVRQGVRNTEAFF.